These 7 T cell receptor beta chains were sequenced from one sample in a study of blood T cell repertoires in COVID-19. Using immunoSEQ multiplex PCR, the repertoire was profiled, and TCRdb retains in-frame clones only, with some absent. This sample carries some 160,000 clones, around 88% of them seen once, and the ten largest clones take about 19%. The sequencing sample was made of peripheral blood. These receptors were taken from a woman aged 70-85 years who had recovered from COVID-19.

The chain couples TRBV13 to TRBJ1-5; tentative D call: TRBD1 (6 bases). The germline V and J ends were trimmed by 0 bases and 4 bases, with 10 bases remaining between them. The germline CDR1 and CDR2 sequences are PRHDT and FYEKMQ (reference sequence). The CDR3 is 15 residues long. This chain's CDR3 is CASSLGGTPNQPQHF. CDR3 in DNA: TGTGCCAGCAGCTTAGGCGGGACACCGAATCAGCCCCAGCATTTT.

The V call is TRBV7-2, the J call TRBJ2-3; 9 bases align to TRBD1. V trimming: 1 base; J trimming: 3 bases; junction bases outside the gene matches: 5. This CDR3 region has 16 residues. Germline V lookup: CDR1 SGHTA, CDR2 FQGNSA. Here the CDR3 reads CASSLVGTGWTDTQYF. CDR3 in DNA: TGTGCCAGCAGCTTAGTGGGGACAGGGTGGACAGATACGCAGTATTTT.

V gene TRBV5-4 combines with J gene TRBJ2-1; 16 nucleotides line up with TRBD2. The CDR3 consists of 15 residues. Looked up from germline, CDR1 is SGHNT and CDR2 is YYREEE (reference sequence). Germline trimming cut 7 bases from V and 10 bases from J; bases unmatched to any gene: 8. CDR3 amino acids: CASPGTSGRAGEQFF. In DNA form, the CDR3 reads TGTGCCAGCCCCGGGACTAGCGGGAGGGCCGGGGAGCAGTTCTTC.

This clone was seen once. The chain carries TRBV6-5 and TRBJ1-4; 7 bases map to TRBD1. V dropped 6 bases and J dropped 10; count of bases not matched to a gene: 14. This CDR3 has 15 amino acids. Germline V lookup: CDR1 MNHEY, CDR2 SVGAGI. The CDR3 DNA follows: TGTGCCAGCAGCAACCTCAGGGGGACTCCCGGAAAACTGTTTTTT. Its translation is CASSNLRGTPGKLFF.

The chain recombines TRBV7-2 with TRBJ2-7, with D hard to call. The CDR3 loop spans 14 amino acids. V was pared by 1 base and J by 6 bases, with 13 bases between. Germline V lookup: CDR1 SGHTA, CDR2 FQGNSA. The CDR3 DNA reads TGTGCCAGCAGCTTAGTTGAGGCCCCCGGCGAGCAGTACTTC. The encoded protein is CASSLVEAPGEQYF.

This chain joins TRBV5-1 and TRBJ1-2, with 9 bases fitting TRBD1. CDR3 length equals 14 residues. The germline CDR1 and CDR2 sequences are SGHRS and YFSETQ. Germline trimming cut 4 bases from V and 8 bases from J; bases unmatched to any gene: 9. CDR3 amino acids: CASSEGTGREGYTF. For the CDR3, the DNA is TGCGCCAGCAGCGAAGGGACAGGGCGAGAGGGCTACACCTTC.

On this clone itself: Other DNA sequences in the same sample also yield this CDR3. The DNA for the CDR3 is TGTGCCAGCTCACCCGGACTAGCGGGCACAGATACGCAGTATTTT. It yields the protein CASSPGLAGTDTQYF. J is TRBJ2-3 and V is TRBV18; the match to TRBD2 covers 10 bases. The CDR3 sequence is 15 residues long. Germline CDR1 is KGHSH and CDR2 is LQKENI. With 3 bases clipped from V and 1 base from J, the junction kept 1 base outside the gene matches.